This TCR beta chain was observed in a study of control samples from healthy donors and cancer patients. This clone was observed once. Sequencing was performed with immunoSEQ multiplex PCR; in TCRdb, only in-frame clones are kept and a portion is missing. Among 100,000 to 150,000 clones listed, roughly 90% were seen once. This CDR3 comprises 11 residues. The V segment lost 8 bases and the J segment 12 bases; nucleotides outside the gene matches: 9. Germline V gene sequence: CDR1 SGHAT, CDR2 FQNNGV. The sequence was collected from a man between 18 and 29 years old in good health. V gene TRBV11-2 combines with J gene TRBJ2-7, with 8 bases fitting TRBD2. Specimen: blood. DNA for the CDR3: TGTGCCAGCGGCGGGGGGCGAGAATGGTACTTC. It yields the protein CASGGGREWYF.